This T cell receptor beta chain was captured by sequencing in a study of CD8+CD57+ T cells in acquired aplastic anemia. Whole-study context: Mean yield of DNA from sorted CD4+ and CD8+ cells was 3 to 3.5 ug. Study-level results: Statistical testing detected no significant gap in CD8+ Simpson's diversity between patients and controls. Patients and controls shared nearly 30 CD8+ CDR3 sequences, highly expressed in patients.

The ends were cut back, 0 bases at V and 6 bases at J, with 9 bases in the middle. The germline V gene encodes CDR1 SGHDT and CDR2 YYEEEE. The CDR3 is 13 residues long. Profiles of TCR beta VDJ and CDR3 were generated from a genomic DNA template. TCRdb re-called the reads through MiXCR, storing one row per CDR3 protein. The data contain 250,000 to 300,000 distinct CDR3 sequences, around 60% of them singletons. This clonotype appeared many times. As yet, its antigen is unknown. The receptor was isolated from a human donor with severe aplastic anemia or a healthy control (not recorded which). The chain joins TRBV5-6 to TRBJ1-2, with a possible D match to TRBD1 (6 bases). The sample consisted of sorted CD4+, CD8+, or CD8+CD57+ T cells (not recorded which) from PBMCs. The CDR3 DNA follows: TGTGCCAGCAGCTTGGGATACAGGGATGGCTACACCTTC. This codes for CASSLGYRDGYTF.